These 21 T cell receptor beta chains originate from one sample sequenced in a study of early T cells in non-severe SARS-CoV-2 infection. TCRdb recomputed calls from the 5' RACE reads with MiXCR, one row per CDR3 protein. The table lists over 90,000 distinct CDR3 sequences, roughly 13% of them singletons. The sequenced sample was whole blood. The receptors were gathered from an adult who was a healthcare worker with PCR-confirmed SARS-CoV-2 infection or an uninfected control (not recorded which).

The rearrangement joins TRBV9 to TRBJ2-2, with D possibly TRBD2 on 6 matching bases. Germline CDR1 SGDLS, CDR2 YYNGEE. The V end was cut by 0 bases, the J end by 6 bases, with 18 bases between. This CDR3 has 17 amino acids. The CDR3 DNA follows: TGTGCCAGCAGCGTAGCTCCCCAGGGAGGACATGCCGGGGAGCTGTTTTTT. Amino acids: CASSVAPQGGHAGELFF.

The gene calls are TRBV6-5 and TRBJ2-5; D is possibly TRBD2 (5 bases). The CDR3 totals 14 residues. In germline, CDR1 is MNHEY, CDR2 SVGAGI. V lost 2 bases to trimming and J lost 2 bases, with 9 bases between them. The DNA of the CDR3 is TGTGCCAGCAGTTACGGGCGGGTACAAGAGACCCAGTACTTC. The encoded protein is CASSYGRVQETQYF.

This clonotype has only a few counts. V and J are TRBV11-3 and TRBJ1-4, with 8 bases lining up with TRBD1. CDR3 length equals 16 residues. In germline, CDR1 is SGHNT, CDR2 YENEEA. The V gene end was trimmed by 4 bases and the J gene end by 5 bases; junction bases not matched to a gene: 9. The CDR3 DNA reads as TGTGCCAGCAGCTCGGACAGGGCTTACTGGAATGAAAAACTGTTTTTT. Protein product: CASSSDRAYWNEKLFF.

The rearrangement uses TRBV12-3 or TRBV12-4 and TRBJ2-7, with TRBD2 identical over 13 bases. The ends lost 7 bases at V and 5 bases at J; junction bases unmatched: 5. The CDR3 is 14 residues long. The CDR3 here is CASTWGLAGNEQYF. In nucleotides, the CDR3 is TGTGCCAGCACCTGGGGACTAGCGGGAAACGAGCAGTACTTC.

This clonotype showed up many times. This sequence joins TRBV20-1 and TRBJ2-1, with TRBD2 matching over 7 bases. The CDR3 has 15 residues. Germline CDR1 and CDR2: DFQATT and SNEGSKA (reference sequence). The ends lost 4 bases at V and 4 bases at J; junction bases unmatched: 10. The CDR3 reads CSATGPSGIYNEQFF. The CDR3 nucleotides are TGCAGTGCTACGGGGCCAAGCGGGATTTACAATGAGCAGTTCTTC.

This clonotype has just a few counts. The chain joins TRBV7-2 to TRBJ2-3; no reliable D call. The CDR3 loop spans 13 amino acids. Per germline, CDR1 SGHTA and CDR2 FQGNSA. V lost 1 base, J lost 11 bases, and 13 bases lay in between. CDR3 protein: CASSLVEMGRQYF. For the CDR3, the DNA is TGTGCCAGCAGCTTAGTGGAGATGGGTAGGCAGTATTTT.

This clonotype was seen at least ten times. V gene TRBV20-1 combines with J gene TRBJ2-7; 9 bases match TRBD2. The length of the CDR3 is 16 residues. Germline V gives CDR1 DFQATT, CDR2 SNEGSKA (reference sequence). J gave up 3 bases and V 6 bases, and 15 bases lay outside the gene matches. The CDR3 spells CSAPTMGGRANYEQYF. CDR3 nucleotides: TGCAGTGCACCGACCATGGGCGGGAGGGCCAACTACGAGCAGTACTTC.

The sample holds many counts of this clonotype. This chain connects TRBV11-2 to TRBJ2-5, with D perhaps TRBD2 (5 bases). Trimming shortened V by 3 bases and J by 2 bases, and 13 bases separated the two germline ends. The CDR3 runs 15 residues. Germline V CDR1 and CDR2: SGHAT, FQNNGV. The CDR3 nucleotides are TGTGCCAGCAGCTTGTCGTGGCAGCGGCAAGAGACCCAGTACTTC. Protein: CASSLSWQRQETQYF.

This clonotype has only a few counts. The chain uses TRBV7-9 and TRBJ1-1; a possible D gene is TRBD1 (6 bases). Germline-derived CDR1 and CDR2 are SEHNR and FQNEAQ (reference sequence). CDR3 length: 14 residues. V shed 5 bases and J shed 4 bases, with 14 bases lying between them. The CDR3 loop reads CASSPTEDSTEAFF. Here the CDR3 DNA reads TGTGCCAGCAGCCCAACAGAGGACAGCACTGAAGCTTTCTTT.

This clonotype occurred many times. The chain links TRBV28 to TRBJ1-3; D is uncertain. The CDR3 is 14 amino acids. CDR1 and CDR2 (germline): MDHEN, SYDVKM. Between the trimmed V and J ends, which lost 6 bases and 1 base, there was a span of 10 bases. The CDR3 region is CASRRRPSGNTIYF. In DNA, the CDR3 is TGTGCCAGCAGGAGGAGGCCATCTGGAAACACCATATATTTT.

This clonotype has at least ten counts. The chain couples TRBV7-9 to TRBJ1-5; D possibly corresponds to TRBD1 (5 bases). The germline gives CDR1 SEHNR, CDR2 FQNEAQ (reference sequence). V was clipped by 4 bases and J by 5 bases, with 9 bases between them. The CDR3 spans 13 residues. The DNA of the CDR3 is TGTGCCAGCAGCTCTGGGGCTTATCAGCCCCAGCATTTT. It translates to CASSSGAYQPQHF.

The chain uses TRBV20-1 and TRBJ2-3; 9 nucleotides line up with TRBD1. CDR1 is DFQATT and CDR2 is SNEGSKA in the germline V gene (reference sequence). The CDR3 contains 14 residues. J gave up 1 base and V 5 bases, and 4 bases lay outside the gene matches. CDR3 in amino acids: CSAQQGARTDTQYF. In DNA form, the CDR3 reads TGCAGTGCTCAACAGGGGGCCCGCACAGATACGCAGTATTTT.

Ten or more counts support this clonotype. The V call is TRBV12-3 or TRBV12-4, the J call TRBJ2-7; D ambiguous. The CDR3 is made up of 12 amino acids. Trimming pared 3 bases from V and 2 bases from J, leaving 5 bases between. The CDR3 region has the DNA TGTGCCAGCAGTTTGAGTCCCTACGAGCAGTACTTC. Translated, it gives CASSLSPYEQYF.

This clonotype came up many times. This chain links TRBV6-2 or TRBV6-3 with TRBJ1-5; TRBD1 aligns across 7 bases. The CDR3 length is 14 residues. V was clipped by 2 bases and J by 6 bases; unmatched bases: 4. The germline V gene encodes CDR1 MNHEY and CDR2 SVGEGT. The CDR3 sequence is CASSYTDRVQPQHF. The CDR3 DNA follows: TGTGCCAGCAGTTACACAGACAGGGTTCAGCCCCAGCATTTT.

The chain's CDR3 is CASSQVGQRRLDRVAFF. In DNA form, the CDR3 reads TGCGCCAGCAGCCAAGTTGGACAACGCCGTCTCGATCGGGTGGCTTTCTTT. The genes are TRBV4-1 and TRBJ1-1; possible D gene TRBD1, 5 bases. This CDR3 contains 17 residues. V lost 1 base and J 11 bases, leaving 26 bases between the germline ends. CDR1 is MGHRA and CDR2 is YSYEKL in the germline V gene.

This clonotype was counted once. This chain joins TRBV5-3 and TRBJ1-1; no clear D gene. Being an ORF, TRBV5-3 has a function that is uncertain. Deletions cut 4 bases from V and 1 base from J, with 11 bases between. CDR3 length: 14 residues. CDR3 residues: CARSPQRENTEAFF. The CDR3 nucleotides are TGTGCCAGAAGCCCGCAGCGGGAGAACACTGAAGCTTTCTTT.

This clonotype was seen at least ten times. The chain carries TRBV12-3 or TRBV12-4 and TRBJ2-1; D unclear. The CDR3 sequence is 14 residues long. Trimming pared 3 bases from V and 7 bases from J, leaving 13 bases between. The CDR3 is CASSLSEWMNEQFF. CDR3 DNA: TGTGCCAGCAGTTTGTCTGAATGGATGAATGAGCAGTTCTTC.

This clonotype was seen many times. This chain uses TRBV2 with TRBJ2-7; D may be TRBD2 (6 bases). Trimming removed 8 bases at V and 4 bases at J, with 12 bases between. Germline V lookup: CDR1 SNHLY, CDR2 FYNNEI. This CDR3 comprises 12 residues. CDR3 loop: CASPRGTYEQYF. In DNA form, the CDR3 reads TGTGCCAGCCCACGGGGGACGTACGAGCAGTACTTC.

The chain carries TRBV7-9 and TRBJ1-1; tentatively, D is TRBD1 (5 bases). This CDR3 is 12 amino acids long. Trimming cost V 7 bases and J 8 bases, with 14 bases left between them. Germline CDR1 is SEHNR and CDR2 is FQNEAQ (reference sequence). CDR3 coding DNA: TGTGCCAGCACCGATGCGGGGCCAGAAGCTTTCTTT. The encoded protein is CASTDAGPEAFF.

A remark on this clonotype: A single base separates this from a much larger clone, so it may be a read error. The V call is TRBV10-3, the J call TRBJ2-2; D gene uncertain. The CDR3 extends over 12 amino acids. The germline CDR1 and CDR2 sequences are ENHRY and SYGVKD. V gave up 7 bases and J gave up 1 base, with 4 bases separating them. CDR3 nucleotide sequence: TGTGCCATCATACGGAACACCGGGGAGCTGTTTTTT. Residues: CAIIRNTGELFF.

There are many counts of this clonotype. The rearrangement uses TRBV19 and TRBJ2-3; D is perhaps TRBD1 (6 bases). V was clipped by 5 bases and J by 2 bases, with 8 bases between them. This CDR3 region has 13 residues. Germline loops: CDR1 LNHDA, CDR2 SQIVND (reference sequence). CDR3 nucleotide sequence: TGTGCCAGTAGTGACAGGTTCACAGATACGCAGTATTTT. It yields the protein CASSDRFTDTQYF.